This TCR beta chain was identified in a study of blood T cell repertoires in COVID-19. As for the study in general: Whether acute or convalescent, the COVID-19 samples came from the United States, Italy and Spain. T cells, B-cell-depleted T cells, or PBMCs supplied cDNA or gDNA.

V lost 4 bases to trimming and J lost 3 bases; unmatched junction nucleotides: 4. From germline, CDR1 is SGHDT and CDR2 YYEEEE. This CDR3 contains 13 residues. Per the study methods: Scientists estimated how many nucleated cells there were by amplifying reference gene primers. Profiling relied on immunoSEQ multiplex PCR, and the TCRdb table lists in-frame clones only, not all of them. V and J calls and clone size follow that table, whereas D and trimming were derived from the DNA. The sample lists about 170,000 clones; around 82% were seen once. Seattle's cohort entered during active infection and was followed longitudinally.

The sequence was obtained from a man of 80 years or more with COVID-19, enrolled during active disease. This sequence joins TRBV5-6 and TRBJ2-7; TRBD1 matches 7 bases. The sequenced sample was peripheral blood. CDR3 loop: CASSPRTGYEQYF. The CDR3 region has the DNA TGTGCCAGCAGCCCGCGGACAGGCTACGAGCAGTACTTC.